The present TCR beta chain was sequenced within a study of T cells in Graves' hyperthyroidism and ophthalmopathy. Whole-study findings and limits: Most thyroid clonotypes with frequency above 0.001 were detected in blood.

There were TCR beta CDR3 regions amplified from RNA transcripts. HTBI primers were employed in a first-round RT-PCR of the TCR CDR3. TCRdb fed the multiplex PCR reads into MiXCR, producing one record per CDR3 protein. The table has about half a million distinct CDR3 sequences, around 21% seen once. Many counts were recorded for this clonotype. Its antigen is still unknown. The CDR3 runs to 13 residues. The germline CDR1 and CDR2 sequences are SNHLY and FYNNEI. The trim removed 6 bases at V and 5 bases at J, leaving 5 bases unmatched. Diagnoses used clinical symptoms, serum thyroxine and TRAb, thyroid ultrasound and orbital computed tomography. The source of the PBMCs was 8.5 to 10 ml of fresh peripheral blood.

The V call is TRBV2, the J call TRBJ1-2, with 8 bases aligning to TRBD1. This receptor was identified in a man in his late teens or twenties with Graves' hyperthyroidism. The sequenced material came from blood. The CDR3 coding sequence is TGTGCCAGCAGGGGGGACAGGATTTATGGCTACACCTTC. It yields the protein CASRGDRIYGYTF.